The clone carrying this T cell receptor beta chain was seen more than once but under ten times. A second PCR, run for roughly 7 to 11 cycles, used a sample-barcoded 5' primer plus a J-beta primer mix. TCRdb ran MiXCR on the 5' RACE reads and lists one entry per CDR3 protein. In the table there are roughly 2 million distinct CDR3 sequences, around half of which are singletons. The record originates from a study of blood T cells in healthy people across ages. Germline V lookup: CDR1 SNHLY, CDR2 FYNNEI. Trimming cost V 6 bases and J 8 bases, with 11 bases left between them. The CDR3 totals 12 residues. This rearrangement joins TRBV2 to TRBJ2-1; a possible D gene is TRBD2 (5 bases). The sample was blood. This TCR came from a woman between 35 and 50 years old in good health. The CDR3 protein is CASREATDEQFF. The CDR3 DNA reads as TGTGCCAGCAGGGAGGCGACTGATGAGCAGTTCTTC.